This entry lists 10 T cell receptor beta chains sequenced from one sample in a study of post-analysis software for immune sequencing data. The TCR beta cDNA libraries contained unique molecular identifiers. TCRdb processed the PCR reads anew with MiXCR; each CDR3 protein has one entry. The data show about 540,000 distinct CDR3 sequences, around a third seen once. Their antigens remain unidentified. Study-wide results and caveats: Patients showed TRBV5-6, TRBV5-1 and TRBV20-1 among 4 or 5 TRBV segments more frequent than in controls.

Sequences were obtained from blood. The receptors shown here come from a girl under 18 with multiple sclerosis.

The chain has TRBV13 and TRBJ1-5; D is possibly TRBD1 (6 bases). The CDR3 runs to 16 residues. Germline CDR1 is PRHDT and CDR2 is FYEKMQ (reference sequence). V was cut by 0 bases and J by 2 bases, with 11 bases left in between. CDR3 DNA: TGTGCCAGCAGCTTAGGCGGGGGGGCTCGCAATCAGCCCCAGCATTTT. Translated, it gives CASSLGGGARNQPQHF. Looking up the rest from reference TRBV13 and TRBJ1-5 gives the full variable domain: AAGVIQSPRHLIKEKRETATLKCYPIPRHDTVYWYQQGPGQDPQFLISFYEKMQSDKGSIPDRFSAQQFSDYHSELNMSSLELGDSALYFCASSLGGGARNQPQHFGDGTRLSIL.

Points on this clonotype: The junction does not match germline at one end; this may be a read error. The chain has TRBV28 and TRBJ2-2, with a tentative D call TRBD2 (6 bases). CDR3 length equals 16 residues. Germline V CDR1 and CDR2: MDHEN, SYDVKM. In DNA form, the CDR3 reads TGTGCCAGCAGCACGGGACTCAACAACCCCATCAGGGAGCGGTTTTTT. Amino acid sequence: CASSTGLNNPIRERFF.

The J gene is TRBJ2-3, the V gene TRBV6-5; possibly TRBD2 for D (5 bases). The V end lost 7 bases, the J end lost 7 bases, and 9 bases lay between the germline ends. CDR1 is MNHEY and CDR2 is SVGAGI in the germline V gene. The CDR3 runs to 11 residues. As DNA, the CDR3 is TGTGCCAGCACTCGCGGGTATACGCAGTATTTT. It specifies CASTRGYTQYF.

This clonotype occurred many times. This rearrangement joins TRBV12-3 or TRBV12-4 to TRBJ2-1; 8 nucleotides line up with TRBD1. This CDR3 region has 13 residues. V shed 5 bases, J shed 8 bases, and the junction held 5 bases outside the gene matches. CDR3 region: CASSMTGVDEQFF. For the CDR3, the DNA is TGTGCCAGCAGTATGACAGGGGTGGATGAGCAGTTCTTC.

The CDR3 protein is CSVNDVSGYSTDTQYF. The CDR3 DNA is TGCAGTGTTAACGACGTAAGCGGGTATAGCACAGATACGCAGTATTTT. This chain connects TRBV20-1 to TRBJ2-3; D is perhaps TRBD2 (6 bases). The CDR3 contains 16 residues. Trimming cost V 7 bases and J 0 bases, with 20 bases left between them. CDR1 DFQATT and CDR2 SNEGSKA come from the germline V gene (reference sequence).

Concerning this clonotype itself: At one end the junction does not follow the germline gene, possibly because of a read error. V and J are TRBV28 and TRBJ2-1; the D is unclear. The J call may be in error: the DNA end matches TRBJ2-7 better. Germline lookup yields CDR1 MDHEN and CDR2 SYDVKM. The CDR3 loop spans 14 amino acids. In DNA form, the CDR3 reads TGCGCCAGCACGGACCCTTCCTCCTACAATGAGCAGTACTTC. Translating it yields CASTDPSSYNEQYF.

The chain combines TRBV20-1 with TRBJ2-5; D may match TRBD1 or TRBD2 (5 bases each). With 6 bases removed from V and 5 bases from J, the gap between germline ends came to 34 bases. CDR3 length: 19 residues. Germline lookup yields CDR1 DFQATT and CDR2 SNEGSKA (reference sequence). The CDR3 is CSAQIGNPEVPGWGETQYF. Written as DNA, the CDR3 is TGCAGTGCACAAATCGGTAACCCAGAAGTCCCAGGATGGGGGGAGACCCAGTACTTC.

The chain joins TRBV12-3 or TRBV12-4 to TRBJ2-3; D gene uncertain. V dropped 1 base and J dropped 4 bases, with 12 bases sitting between them. This CDR3 has 15 residues. The CDR3 sequence is CASSLGRTSADTQYF. The CDR3 DNA reads TGTGCCAGCAGTTTAGGACGGACCTCGGCAGATACGCAGTATTTT.

The J gene is TRBJ2-5, the V gene TRBV6-6; D is uncertain. Trimming pared 4 bases from V and 0 bases from J, leaving 6 bases between. This CDR3 comprises 13 residues. The germline gives CDR1 MNHNY, CDR2 SVGAGI (reference sequence). The CDR3 coding sequence is TGTGCCAGCAGTTTTCCAAACCAAGAGACCCAGTACTTC. Translation gives CASSFPNQETQYF.

This clonotype was seen only once. CDR3 sequence: CSAREPGARRNEQFF. DNA of the CDR3: TGCAGTGCTAGAGAGCCGGGGGCGAGGCGGAATGAGCAGTTCTTC. The chain is built from TRBV20-1 and TRBJ2-1; D is perhaps TRBD1 or TRBD2 (6 bases each). This CDR3 region has 15 residues. V lost 0 bases to trimming and J lost 7 bases, with 16 bases between them. Germline V lookup: CDR1 DFQATT, CDR2 SNEGSKA (reference sequence).